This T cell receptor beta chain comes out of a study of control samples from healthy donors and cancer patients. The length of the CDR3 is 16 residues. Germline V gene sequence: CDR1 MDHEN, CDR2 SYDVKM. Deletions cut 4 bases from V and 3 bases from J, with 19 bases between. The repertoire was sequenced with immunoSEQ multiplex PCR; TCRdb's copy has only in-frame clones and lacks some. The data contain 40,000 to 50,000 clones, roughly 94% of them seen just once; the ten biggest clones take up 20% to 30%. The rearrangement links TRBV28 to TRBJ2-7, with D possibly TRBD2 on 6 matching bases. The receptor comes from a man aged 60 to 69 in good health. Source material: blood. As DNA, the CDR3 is TGTGCCAGCAGTTCCACTGGGGTTCCCGGGGGCTACGAGCAGTACTTC. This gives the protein CASSSTGVPGGYEQYF. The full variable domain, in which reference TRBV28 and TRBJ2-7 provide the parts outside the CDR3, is DVKVTQSSRYLVKRTGEKVFLECVQDMDHENMFWYRQDPGLGLRLIYFSYDVKMKEKGDIPEGYSVSREKKERFSLILESASTNQTSMYLCASSSTGVPGGYEQYFGPGTRLTVT.